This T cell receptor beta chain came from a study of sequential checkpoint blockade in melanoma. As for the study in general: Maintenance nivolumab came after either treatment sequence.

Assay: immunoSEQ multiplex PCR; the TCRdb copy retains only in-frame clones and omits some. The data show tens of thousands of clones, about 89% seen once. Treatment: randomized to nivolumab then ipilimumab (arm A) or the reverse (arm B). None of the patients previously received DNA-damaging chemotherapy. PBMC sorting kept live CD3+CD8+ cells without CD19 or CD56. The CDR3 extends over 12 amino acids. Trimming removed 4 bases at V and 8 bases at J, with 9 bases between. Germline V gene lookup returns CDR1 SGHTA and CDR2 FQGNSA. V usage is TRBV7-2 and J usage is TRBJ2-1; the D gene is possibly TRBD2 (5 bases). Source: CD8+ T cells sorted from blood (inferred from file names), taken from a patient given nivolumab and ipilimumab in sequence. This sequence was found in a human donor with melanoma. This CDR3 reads CASSSTGDEQFF. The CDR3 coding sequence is TGTGCCAGCAGCTCGACCGGGGATGAGCAGTTCTTC.